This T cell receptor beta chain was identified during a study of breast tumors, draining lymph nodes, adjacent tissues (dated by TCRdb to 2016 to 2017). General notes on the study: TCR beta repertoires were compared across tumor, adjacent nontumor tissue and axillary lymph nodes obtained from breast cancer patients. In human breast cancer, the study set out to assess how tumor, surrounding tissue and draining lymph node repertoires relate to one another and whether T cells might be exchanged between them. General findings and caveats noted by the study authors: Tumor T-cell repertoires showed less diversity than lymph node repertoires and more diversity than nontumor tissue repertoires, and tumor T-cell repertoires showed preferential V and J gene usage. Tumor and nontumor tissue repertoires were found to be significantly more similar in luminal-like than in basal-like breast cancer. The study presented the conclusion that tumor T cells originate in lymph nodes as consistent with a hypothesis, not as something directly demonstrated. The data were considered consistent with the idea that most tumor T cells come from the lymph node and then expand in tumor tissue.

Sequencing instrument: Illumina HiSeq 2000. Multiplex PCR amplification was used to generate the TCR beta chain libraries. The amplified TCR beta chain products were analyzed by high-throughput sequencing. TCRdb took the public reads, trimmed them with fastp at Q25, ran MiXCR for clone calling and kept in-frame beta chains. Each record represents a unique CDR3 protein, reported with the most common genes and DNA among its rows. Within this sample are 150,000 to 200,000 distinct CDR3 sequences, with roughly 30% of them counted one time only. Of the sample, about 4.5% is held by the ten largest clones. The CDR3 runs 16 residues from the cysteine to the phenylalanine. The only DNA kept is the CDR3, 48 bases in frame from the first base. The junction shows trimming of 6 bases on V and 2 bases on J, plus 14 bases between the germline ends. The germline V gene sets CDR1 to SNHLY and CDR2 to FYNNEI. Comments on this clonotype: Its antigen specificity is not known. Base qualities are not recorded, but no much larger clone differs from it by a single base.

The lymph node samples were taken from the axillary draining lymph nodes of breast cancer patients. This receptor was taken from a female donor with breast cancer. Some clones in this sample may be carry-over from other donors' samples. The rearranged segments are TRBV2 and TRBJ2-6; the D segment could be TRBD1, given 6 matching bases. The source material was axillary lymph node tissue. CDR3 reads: CASRAGTHAGANVLTF. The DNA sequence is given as TGTGCCAGCAGGGCCGGGACACACGCTGGGGCCAACGTCCTGACTTTC.